This paragraph covers one T cell receptor (beta chain) sequence. The antigen is undetermined. Since all of the isolated RNA was reverse transcribed, expressed TCRB transcripts were what got sequenced. Produced via immunoSEQ multiplex PCR; TCRdb's table is partial and in-frame only. The sample consists of approximately 15,000 clones, around 76% of them appearing once. The sample comes from a study of beta chain features in type 1 diabetes. Study conclusions and caveats: Because the template was cDNA, high-expressing cells might be over-represented. Significant though moderate, a shortening of TCRB CDR3s appeared in all four CD4+ subsets of Type 1 diabetes patients.

The trim removed 3 bases at V and 8 bases at J, leaving 11 bases unmatched. Germline values: CDR1 MGHRA, CDR2 YSYEKL. CDR3 length equals 17 residues. The gene calls are TRBV4-1 and TRBJ2-1; TRBD2 agrees at 12 bases. The specimen was stem cell memory CD4+ T cells from blood. The TCR originated in a woman in her late teens or twenties with type 1 diabetes. The CDR3 DNA reads TGCGCCAGCAGCCATGGACTAGCGGGACTTATCGTGGATGAGCAGTTCTTC. Its translation is CASSHGLAGLIVDEQFF.